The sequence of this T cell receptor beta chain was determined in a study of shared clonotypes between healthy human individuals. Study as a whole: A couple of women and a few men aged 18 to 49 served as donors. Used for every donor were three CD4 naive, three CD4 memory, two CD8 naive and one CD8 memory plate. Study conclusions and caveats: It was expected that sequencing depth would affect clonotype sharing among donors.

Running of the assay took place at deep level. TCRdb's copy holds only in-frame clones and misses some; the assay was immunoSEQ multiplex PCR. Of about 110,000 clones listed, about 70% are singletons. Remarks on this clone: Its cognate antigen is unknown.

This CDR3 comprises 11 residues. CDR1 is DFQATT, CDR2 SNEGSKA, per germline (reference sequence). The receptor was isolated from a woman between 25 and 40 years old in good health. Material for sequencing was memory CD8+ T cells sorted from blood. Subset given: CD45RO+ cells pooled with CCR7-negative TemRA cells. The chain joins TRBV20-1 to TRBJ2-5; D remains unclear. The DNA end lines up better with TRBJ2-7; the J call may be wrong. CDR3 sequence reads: CSAPVVYEQYF. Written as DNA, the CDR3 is TGCAGTGCTCCCGTGGTGTACGAGCAGTACTTC.